These T cell receptor beta chains were read from a single sample in a study of blood T cell repertoires in COVID-19. Profiled with immunoSEQ multiplex PCR; TCRdb holds only in-frame clones, not every one. Here the sample spans 150,000 to 200,000 clones, 70% to 85% being singletons. The sequencing input was peripheral blood. The source of these receptors is an elderly woman with acute or convalescent COVID-19. CDR3s include the opening cysteine and the closing phenylalanine or tryptophan. A D gene is named only where the DNA matches it firmly. Rows give clone size only sometimes, using once, few, many, or a class for an expanded clone.

. | . | TRBJ2-3 | TRBV9 | CASSVWQGITDTQYF | TGTGCCAGCAGCGTGTGGCAGGGGATCACAGATACGCAGTATTTT
TRBD1 | . | TRBJ2-3 | TRBV9 | CASSVMGRGFTDTQYF | TGTGCCAGCAGCGTAATGGGCAGGGGGTTCACAGATACGCAGTATTTT
. | few | TRBJ1-5 | TRBV12-5 | CASGWRNRNQPQHF | TGTGCTAGTGGTTGGCGGAATAGGAATCAGCCCCAGCATTTT
TRBD2 | . | TRBJ2-1 | TRBV7-2 | CASSSPSGGEQFF | TGTGCCAGCAGCTCCCCTAGCGGGGGGGAGCAGTTCTTC
TRBD1 | . | TRBJ1-5 | TRBV12-5 | CASVLGGLGQPQHF | TGTGCTAGTGTTTTAGGGGGCTTAGGTCAGCCCCAGCATTTT
. | few | TRBJ1-2 | TRBV7-2 | CASSLDPGGRPYGYTF | TGTGCCAGCAGCTTAGACCCCGGCGGCAGACCCTATGGCTACACCTTC
TRBD1 | . | TRBJ2-1 | TRBV7-2 | CASSPDLGQGTNEQFF | TGTGCCAGCAGCCCAGACCTTGGACAGGGGACCAATGAGCAGTTCTTC
. | once | TRBJ2-2 | TRBV9 | CASNNKNTGELFF | TGTGCCAGCAACAATAAGAACACCGGGGAGCTGTTTTTT
. | . | TRBJ2-2 | TRBV6-5 | CASSYLSGELFF | TGTGCCAGCAGTTACTTATCGGGGGAGCTGTTTTTT
. | . | TRBJ2-3 | TRBV6-5 | CASLRLGATDTQYF | TGTGCCTCCTTACGGCTTGGGGCTACAGATACGCAGTATTTT
. | . | TRBJ2-5 | TRBV18 | CATSGSGETQYF | TGTGCCACCAGCGGTTCAGGAGAGACCCAGTACTTC
TRBD1 | . | TRBJ2-6 | TRBV5-1 | CASSPSTGFSSGANVLTF | TGCGCCAGCAGCCCCTCGACAGGGTTCAGCTCTGGGGCCAACGTCCTGACTTTC
TRBD1 | . | TRBJ1-4 | TRBV5-1 | CASRRDSNEKLFF | TGCGCCAGCCGCCGGGACAGTAATGAAAAACTGTTTTTT
TRBD1 | few | TRBJ1-1 | TRBV2 | CATGTGMNTEAFF | TGTGCCACCGGGACAGGGATGAACACTGAAGCTTTCTTT
TRBD2 | once | TRBJ2-1 | TRBV5-1 | CASSLQVAGGSYNEQFF | TGCGCCAGCAGCTTGCAGGTTGCGGGAGGCTCCTACAATGAGCAGTTCTTC
TRBD1 | . | TRBJ1-4 | TRBV5-5 | CASSFDVGTGNEKLFF | TGTGCCAGCAGCTTTGATGTGGGGACAGGGAATGAAAAACTGTTTTTT
TRBD1 | . | TRBJ2-5 | TRBV3-1/TRBV3-2 | CASSHLGTDEETQYF | TGTGCCAGCAGCCATTTGGGGACAGACGAAGAGACCCAGTACTTC
TRBD1 | . | TRBJ1-2 | TRBV6-5 | CASSADRGRYTF | TGTGCCAGCAGCGCGGACAGGGGCCGCTACACCTTC
. | . | TRBJ1-5 | TRBV18 | CASSRLENNQPQHF | TGTGCCAGCTCACGCCTTGAGAACAATCAGCCCCAGCATTTT
TRBD1 | few | TRBJ1-1 | TRBV7-2 | CASSPRQGRGTEAFF | TGTGCCAGCAGCCCTCGACAGGGGAGAGGCACTGAAGCTTTCTTT
. | once | TRBJ1-2 | TRBV5-1 | CASSLDRAKGNYGYTF | TGCGCCAGCAGCTTGGACAGGGCGAAGGGGAACTATGGCTACACCTTC
. | . | TRBJ1-1 | TRBV3-1/TRBV3-2 | CASSYRGGTEAFF | TGTGCCAGCAGCTATCGGGGTGGCACTGAAGCTTTCTTT
TRBD2 | . | TRBJ2-1 | TRBV27 | CASTLQLGGGYNEQFF | TGTGCCAGCACACTGCAATTGGGCGGGGGTTACAATGAGCAGTTCTTC
TRBD1 | . | TRBJ2-5 | TRBV7-2 | CASSSGTGFISEETQYF | TGTGCCAGCAGCTCCGGGACAGGGTTTATTTCCGAAGAGACCCAGTACTTC
. | . | TRBJ1-1 | TRBV4-1 | CASSQVNLPGQRAFF | TGCGCCAGCAGCCAAGTTAATCTGCCCGGACAGCGAGCTTTCTTT
. | . | TRBJ1-5 | TRBV25-1 | CASSDRDTRQPQHF | TGTGCCAGCAGTGACCGGGACACACGCCAGCCCCAGCATTTT
TRBD1 | . | TRBJ1-4 | TRBV5-1 | CASSSGQGEGNEKLFF | TGCGCCAGCAGCTCCGGACAGGGGGAAGGGAATGAAAAACTGTTTTTT
TRBD1 | . | TRBJ1-6 | TRBV7-2 | CASSPPGGGNSPLHF | TGTGCCAGCAGCCCTCCAGGGGGCGGTAATTCACCCCTCCACTTT